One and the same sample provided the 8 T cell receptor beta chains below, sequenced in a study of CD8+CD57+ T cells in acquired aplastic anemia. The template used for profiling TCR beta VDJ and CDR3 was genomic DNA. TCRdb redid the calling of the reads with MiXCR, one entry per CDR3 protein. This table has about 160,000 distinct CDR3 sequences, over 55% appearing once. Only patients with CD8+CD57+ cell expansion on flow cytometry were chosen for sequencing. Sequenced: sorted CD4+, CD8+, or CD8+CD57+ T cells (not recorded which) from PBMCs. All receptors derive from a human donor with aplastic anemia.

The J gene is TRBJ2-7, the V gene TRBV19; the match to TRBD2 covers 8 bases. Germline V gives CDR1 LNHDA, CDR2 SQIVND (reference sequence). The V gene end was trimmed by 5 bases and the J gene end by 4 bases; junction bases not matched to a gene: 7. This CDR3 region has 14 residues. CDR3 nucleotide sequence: TGTGCCAGTAGTGGGTTAGCGGGAAAGTACGAGCAGTACTTC. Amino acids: CASSGLAGKYEQYF.

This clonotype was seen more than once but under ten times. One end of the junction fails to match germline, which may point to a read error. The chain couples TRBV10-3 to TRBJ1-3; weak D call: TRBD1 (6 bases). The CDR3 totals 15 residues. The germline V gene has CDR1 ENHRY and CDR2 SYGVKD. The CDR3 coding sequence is TGTGCCATCAGAGAGTGGACAGACTCTGGAAACACCATATATTTT. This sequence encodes CAIREWTDSGNTIYF.

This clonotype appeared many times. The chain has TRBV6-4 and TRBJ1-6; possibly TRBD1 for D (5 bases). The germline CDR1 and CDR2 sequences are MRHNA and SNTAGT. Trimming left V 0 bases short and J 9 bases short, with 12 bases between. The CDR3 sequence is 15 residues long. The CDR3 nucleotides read TGTGCCAGCAGTGACTCCGCAGGGAGTACTTCACCCCTCCACTTT. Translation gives CASSDSAGSTSPLHF.

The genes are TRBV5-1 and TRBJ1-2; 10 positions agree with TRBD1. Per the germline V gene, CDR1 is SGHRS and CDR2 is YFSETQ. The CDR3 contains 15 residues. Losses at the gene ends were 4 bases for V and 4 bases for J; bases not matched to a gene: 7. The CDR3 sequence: CASSTTGGEGYGYTF. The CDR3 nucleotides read TGCGCCAGCAGCACGACAGGGGGCGAGGGCTATGGCTACACCTTC.

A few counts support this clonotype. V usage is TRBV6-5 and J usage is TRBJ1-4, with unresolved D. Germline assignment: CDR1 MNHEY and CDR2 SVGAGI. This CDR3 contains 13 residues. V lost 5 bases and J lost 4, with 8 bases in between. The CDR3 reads CASSGAFNEKLFF. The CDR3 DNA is TGTGCCAGCAGTGGCGCGTTTAATGAAAAACTGTTTTTT.

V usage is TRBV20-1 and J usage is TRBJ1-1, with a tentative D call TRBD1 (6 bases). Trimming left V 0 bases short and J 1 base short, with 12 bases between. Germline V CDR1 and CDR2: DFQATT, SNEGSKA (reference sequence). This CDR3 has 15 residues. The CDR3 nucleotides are TGCAGTGCTAGAGAGTCTAGGGGGGGGAACACTGAAGCTTTCTTT. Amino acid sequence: CSARESRGGNTEAFF.

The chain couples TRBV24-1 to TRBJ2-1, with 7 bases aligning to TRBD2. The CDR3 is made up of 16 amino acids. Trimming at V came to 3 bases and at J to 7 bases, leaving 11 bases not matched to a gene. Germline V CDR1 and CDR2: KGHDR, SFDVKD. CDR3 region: CATSDAGLVGVNEQFF. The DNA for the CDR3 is TGTGCCACCAGTGATGCTGGACTAGTGGGAGTGAATGAGCAGTTCTTC.

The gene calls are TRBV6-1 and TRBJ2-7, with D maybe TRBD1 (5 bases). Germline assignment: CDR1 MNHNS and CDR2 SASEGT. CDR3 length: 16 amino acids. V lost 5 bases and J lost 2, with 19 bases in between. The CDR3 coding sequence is TGTGCCAGCAGTAGTGCCGGACACCCGCGCGCCTACGAGCAGTACTTC. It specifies CASSSAGHPRAYEQYF.